The clone carrying this T cell receptor (beta chain) has a count of ten or more. The data stem from a study of blood T cells in healthy people across ages. Alongside a J-beta primer mix, a sample-barcoded 5' primer served in a second PCR lasting 7 to 11 cycles. Each of the cDNA molecules was tagged by a template-switch adaptor with 12 random nucleotides. TCRdb redid the calling of the 5' RACE reads with MiXCR, one entry per CDR3 protein. Found here are about 840,000 distinct CDR3 sequences, almost 30% of them singletons; the top ten hold 9.5% to 13%. The CDR3 extends over 14 amino acids. V gave up 0 bases and J gave up 1 base, with 4 bases separating them. Germline V gene lookup returns CDR1 MNHEY and CDR2 SMNVEV (reference sequence). These data were also filed under a second study, of T cells of mothers and their children. This second study says: A primer called M1S, used in the second PCR, added sample barcodes and 2-4 random nucleotides.

The rearrangement links TRBV27 to TRBJ2-4; D uncertain. The clonotype originates from a woman between 40 and 50 years old in good health. The sequenced sample consisted of blood. The CDR3 nucleotides read TGTGCCAGCAGTTTATCCGACGCCAAAAACATTCAGTACTTC. This codes for CASSLSDAKNIQYF.